This T cell receptor (beta chain) originates from a study of glioma-infiltrating T cells. Using RNA template, CDR3s of TCR alpha and beta were amplified with iRepertoire arm-PCR. TCRdb passed the multiplex PCR reads through MiXCR, listing each CDR3 protein once. The sample holds 110,000 or so distinct CDR3 sequences, 20% to 30% seen once. Between the trimmed V and J ends, which lost 1 base and 10 bases, there was a span of 20 bases. The germline V gene has CDR1 SGHNT and CDR2 YENEEA. The CDR3 consists of 16 residues. With regard to this clonotype: Given a much more abundant clone one base away, this may be a read error.

Sample: glioma tissue, nonneoplastic brain tissue, or PBMCs (not recorded which). The clonotype comes from a human donor with low-grade glioma or glioblastoma, undergoing nonglioma brain surgery, or in good health (not recorded which). The chain recombines TRBV11-3 with TRBJ2-1; the D is unclear. CDR3 region: CASSLVPAGGSYEQFF. For the CDR3, the DNA is TGTGCCAGCAGCTTAGTACCGGCAGGTGGATCCTACGAGCAGTTCTTC.